Following are 30 T cell receptor beta chains from one sample sequenced in a study of metastatic and nonmetastatic thyroid tumors. Thyroid surgery was preceded by no treatment in any patient. TCRdb re-called the PCR reads via MiXCR. The repertoire includes tens of thousands of clones, roughly 30% of them detected once, and around 30% sits in the top ten. Material for sequencing was blood. These receptor sequences come from a female donor with papillary thyroid cancer or a benign thyroid nodule (not recorded which). Some clones in this sample may be carry-over from other donors' samples.

The genes are TRBV6-5 and TRBJ1-2; 7 positions agree with TRBD1. V trimming: 2 bases; J trimming: 11 bases; junction bases outside the gene matches: 11. The CDR3 consists of 14 residues. Germline lookup yields CDR1 MNHEY and CDR2 SVGAGI. The CDR3 nucleotides read TGTGCCAGCAGTTACCAAACAGGGGCCTCGCGATACACCTTC. Translated, it gives CASSYQTGASRYTF.

Concerning this clone: Other DNA variants within this sample encode the same CDR3. This chain uses TRBV12-3 or TRBV12-4 with TRBJ2-7; the match to TRBD1 covers 8 bases. V lost 3 bases to trimming and J lost 2 bases; unmatched junction nucleotides: 3. CDR3 length: 14 residues. The CDR3 is CASSFGQGTYEQYF. The CDR3 DNA reads as TGTGCCAGCAGTTTTGGACAGGGAACCTACGAGCAGTACTTC.

This clone was counted at least ten times. The V gene is TRBV4-3, the J gene TRBJ1-6, with D uncertain. This CDR3 comprises 14 residues. Germline lookup yields CDR1 LGHNA and CDR2 YSLEER. V lost 0 bases to trimming and J lost 15 bases, with 15 bases between them. CDR3 DNA sequence: TGCGCCAGCAGCCAAGACGTGGGTCTCAAACTCCTCCACTTT. Translated: CASSQDVGLKLLHF.

This clone appeared a few times. This chain links TRBV6-2 or TRBV6-3 with TRBJ1-2; possible D gene TRBD1, 5 bases. The CDR3 totals 14 residues. Trimming removed 0 bases from V and 4 bases from J, with 9 bases in between. Germline V lookup: CDR1 MNHEY, CDR2 SVGEGT. The CDR3 nucleotides read TGTGCCAGCAGTTACTCGCGGGGCGCCTATGGCTACACCTTC. The encoded protein is CASSYSRGAYGYTF.

This clone appeared a few times. This chain joins TRBV15 and TRBJ1-3; 8 bases align to TRBD1. The V gene end was trimmed by 1 base and the J gene end by 1 base; junction bases not matched to a gene: 3. Germline CDR1 LNHNV, CDR2 YYDKDF (reference sequence). The CDR3 is 16 residues long. The CDR3 reads CATSRGTGSSGNTIYF. CDR3 nucleotide sequence: TGTGCCACCAGCAGAGGGACAGGGTCTTCTGGAAACACCATATATTTT.

The J gene is TRBJ2-7, the V gene TRBV4-1; D remains ambiguous. This CDR3 comprises 14 residues. V was trimmed by 6 bases and J by 2 bases, leaving 14 bases between them. The germline gives CDR1 MGHRA, CDR2 YSYEKL. CDR3 amino acids: CASSHTSDAYEQYF. The CDR3 nucleotides are TGCGCCAGCAGTCACACTTCGGACGCCTACGAGCAGTACTTC.

This clone has only a few counts. The chain carries TRBV24-1 and TRBJ2-5, with TRBD1 as a possible D gene (7 bases). The CDR3 extends over 15 amino acids. CDR1 is KGHDR and CDR2 is SFDVKD in the germline V gene. Deletions cut 1 base from V and 5 bases from J, with 13 bases between. CDR3 in amino acids: CATSDFGQGGETQYF. In DNA form, the CDR3 reads TGTGCCACCAGTGATTTTGGGCAGGGGGGCGAGACCCAGTACTTC.

As to this clone: One end of the junction is discordant with germline, which a read error may explain. The gene calls are TRBV5-8 and TRBJ1-5, with a weak D call TRBD1 (6 bases). The CDR3 runs to 16 residues. Germline values: CDR1 SGHTS, CDR2 YDEGEE. The CDR3 nucleotides are TGTGCCAACAGCTCCGACAGGCTATGGGGCAGTCAGCCCCAGCATTTT. Its protein product is CANSSDRLWGSQPQHF.

The CDR3 is CASSSARGDTEAFF. For the CDR3, the DNA is TGCGCCAGCAGCTCGGCCCGCGGTGACACTGAAGCTTTCTTT. The rearrangement joins TRBV5-1 to TRBJ1-1; D unresolved. The CDR3 is 14 amino acids. Trimming cost V 3 bases and J 3 bases, with 12 bases left between them. The germline V gene encodes CDR1 SGHRS and CDR2 YFSETQ.

The chain combines TRBV19 with TRBJ2-2; maybe TRBD2 (5 bases). V lost 3 bases and J 7 bases, leaving 12 bases between the germline ends. Germline V lookup: CDR1 LNHDA, CDR2 SQIVND (reference sequence). The CDR3 runs 14 residues. CDR3 protein: CASSIPLANGELFF. The DNA of the CDR3 is TGTGCCAGTAGTATTCCCCTAGCAAACGGGGAGCTGTTTTTT.

The chain is built from TRBV3-1 and TRBJ2-1; 8 positions agree with TRBD2. The CDR3 loop spans 16 amino acids. Germline CDR1 reads LGHDT; CDR2 reads YNNKEL (reference sequence). V was clipped by 0 bases and J by 7 bases; unmatched bases: 8. Here the CDR3 reads CASSQDIEREYNEQFF. CDR3 coding DNA: TGTGCCAGCAGCCAAGACATCGAGCGGGAGTATAATGAGCAGTTCTTC.

This clone was counted a few times. The chain has TRBV6-5 and TRBJ2-7; unclear D gene. The CDR3 covers 13 residues. Trimming left V 4 bases short and J 1 base short, with 8 bases between. Germline values: CDR1 MNHEY, CDR2 SVGAGI. The CDR3 nucleotides read TGTGCCAGCAGTTCTCAGGAATCCTACGAGCAGTACTTC. It is translated as CASSSQESYEQYF.

CDR3 sequence reads: CASSAVLPYGYTF. CDR3 DNA: TGTGCCAGCAGTGCAGTCCTTCCCTATGGCTACACCTTC. The chain carries TRBV28 and TRBJ1-2; D remains unclear. The length of the CDR3 is 13 residues. With 5 bases removed from V and 4 bases from J, the gap between germline ends came to 11 bases. Germline CDR1 and CDR2: MDHEN and SYDVKM.

There are a few counts of this clone. This sequence joins TRBV6-1 and TRBJ2-2; 7 bases line up with TRBD2. J was trimmed by 14 bases and V by 8 bases; bases with no gene match: 20. The CDR3 has 15 amino acids. Germline-derived CDR1 and CDR2 are MNHNS and SASEGT. The CDR3 bases are TGTGCCAGCTCCTCGGGCGGGAGATGGAGCGGGTATCTGTTTTTT. As protein: CASSSGGRWSGYLFF.

This clone was detected only a few times. The chain is built from TRBV6-2 or TRBV6-3 and TRBJ2-1, with 7 bases identical to TRBD1. V gave up 6 bases and J gave up 6 bases; unmatched junction bases: 14. Germline V CDR1 and CDR2: MNHEY, SVGEGT. This CDR3 has 16 residues. CDR3 protein: CASSPITSTGVNEQFF. Here the CDR3 DNA reads TGTGCCAGCAGCCCCATTACGTCCACAGGGGTCAATGAGCAGTTCTTC.

The J gene is TRBJ2-1, the V gene TRBV19; maybe TRBD2 (7 bases). The ends were cut back, 5 bases at V and 6 bases at J, with 17 bases in the middle. The CDR3 contains 15 residues. Germline CDR1 reads LNHDA; CDR2 reads SQIVND (reference sequence). The CDR3 DNA is TGTGCCAGTAGTTTTTGGGCGGGGGCCCCCAATGAGCAGTTCTTC. Translating gives CASSFWAGAPNEQFF.

This clone was counted at least ten times. The same CDR3 is also encoded by other DNA sequences in this sample. The J gene is TRBJ1-4, the V gene TRBV18; D unresolved. The germline gives CDR1 KGHSH, CDR2 LQKENI. V lost 4 bases and J lost 0, with 15 bases in between. The CDR3 has 17 residues. CDR3 in amino acids: CASSLDATPSTNEKLFF. As DNA, the CDR3 is TGTGCCAGCTCACTGGACGCAACACCATCAACTAATGAAAAACTGTTTTTT.

This clone was counted only a few times. The rearrangement uses TRBV28 and TRBJ2-7, with D perhaps being TRBD1 or TRBD2 (7 bases each). Per the germline V gene, CDR1 is MDHEN and CDR2 is SYDVKM. With 6 bases removed from V and 4 bases from J, the gap between germline ends came to 19 bases. The CDR3 length is 15 residues. In nucleotides, the CDR3 is TGTGCCAGCAGCCCTACGGCAGGGGGGGCTTACGAGCAGTACTTC. Translation: CASSPTAGGAYEQYF.

The genes are TRBV7-3 and TRBJ2-7, with TRBD2 matching 9 bases. The junction had 8 bases not matched to a gene; V was cut back by 5 bases and J by 9 bases. This CDR3 comprises 13 residues. In germline, CDR1 is SGHTA, CDR2 FQGTGA. CDR3 in amino acids: CASSPGLAQGQYF. The CDR3 DNA reads TGTGCCAGCAGCCCGGGACTAGCCCAAGGGCAGTACTTC. Drawing the rest from reference TRBV7-3 and TRBJ2-7, the complete variable domain is GAGVSQTPSNKVTEKGKYVELRCDPISGHTALYWYRQSLGQGPEFLIYFQGTGAADDSGLPNDRFFAVRPEGSVSTLKIQRTERGDSAVYLCASSPGLAQGQYFGPGTRLTVT.

The rearrangement uses TRBV6-2 or TRBV6-3 and TRBJ2-2; 8 bases fit TRBD1. The CDR3 is 19 residues long. CDR1 and CDR2 (germline): MNHEY, SVGEGT. After removal of 8 bases from V and 4 bases from J, the junction contained 21 bases not matched to a gene. CDR3 region: CASPYRQGATTRVTGELFF. CDR3 coding DNA: TGTGCCAGCCCCTACCGGCAGGGGGCAACAACCAGGGTCACCGGGGAGCTGTTTTTT.

The V gene is TRBV19, the J gene TRBJ1-2, with 7 bases identical to TRBD1. Germline CDR1 LNHDA, CDR2 SQIVND (reference sequence). The CDR3 has 14 amino acids. J gave up 6 bases and V 3 bases, and 7 bases lay outside the gene matches. The CDR3 reads CASSITGVEDGYTF. CDR3 nucleotides: TGTGCCAGTAGTATTACAGGGGTCGAGGATGGCTACACCTTC.

By share, this clone ranks as medium-sized. This chain links TRBV6-5 with TRBJ1-2, with 8 positions matching TRBD1. The V and J ends lost 0 bases and 8 bases, in that order; junction bases with no gene match: 14. The CDR3 sequence is 17 residues long. Germline assignment: CDR1 MNHEY and CDR2 SVGAGI. CDR3 sequence: CASSYSAFSQGARGYTF. For the CDR3, the DNA is TGTGCCAGCAGTTACTCCGCCTTTTCTCAGGGGGCTCGAGGCTACACCTTC.

CDR3 protein: CASSYSSGRARYNEQFF. CDR3 DNA: TGTGCCAGCAGCTATTCTAGCGGGAGGGCCCGCTACAATGAGCAGTTCTTC. The chain uses TRBV11-1 and TRBJ2-1, with 12 bases that match TRBD2. Germline V CDR1 and CDR2: SGHAT, FQDESV (reference sequence). With 4 bases clipped from V and 3 bases from J, the junction kept 7 bases outside the gene matches. This CDR3 contains 17 residues.

Only a few counts were recorded for this clone. V is TRBV28 and J is TRBJ2-7, with D perhaps matching TRBD1 or TRBD2 (5 bases each). V shed 6 bases and J shed 2 bases, with 8 bases lying between them. The CDR3 has 12 amino acids. Germline CDR1 is MDHEN and CDR2 is SYDVKM. The CDR3 nucleotides are TGTGCCAGCAGCCAGGGACCCTACGAGCAGTACTTC. Protein sequence: CASSQGPYEQYF.

The V and J genes are TRBV27 and TRBJ1-4; unclear D gene. Germline CDR1 is MNHEY and CDR2 is SMNVEV (reference sequence). This CDR3 has 16 residues. Trimming removed 6 bases at V and 0 bases at J, with 14 bases between. The CDR3 DNA follows: TGTGCCAGCAGGCCATGGACGGCGACAACTAATGAAAAACTGTTTTTT. Its translation: CASRPWTATTNEKLFF.

This chain uses TRBV2 with TRBJ2-1, with a possible D match to TRBD2 (5 bases). Trimming removed 6 bases at V and 6 bases at J, with 12 bases between. This CDR3 contains 13 residues. Germline CDR1 and CDR2: SNHLY and FYNNEI. The CDR3 DNA sequence: TGTGCCAGCAGAGAGGAGGTATCCAATGAGCAGTTCTTC. Translation: CASREEVSNEQFF.

By share of the sample, this clone is medium-sized. The J gene is TRBJ2-5, the V gene TRBV6-2 or TRBV6-3; 10 nucleotides agree with TRBD2. V dropped 2 bases and J dropped 8; count of bases not matched to a gene: 8. This CDR3 spans 15 amino acids. Germline V gene data show CDR1 as MNHEY and CDR2 as SVGEGT. CDR3 DNA sequence: TGTGCCAGCAGTTACGCGGCTAGCGGGGGCCCAACCCAGTACTTC. Protein product: CASSYAASGGPTQYF.

This clone was seen more than once but under ten times. V is TRBV12-3 or TRBV12-4 and J is TRBJ1-5; D is uncertain. This CDR3 is 15 amino acids long. Trimming took 1 base from V and 2 from J, leaving 9 bases between them. CDR3 protein: CASSLGAAGNQPQHF. The DNA for the CDR3 is TGTGCCAGCAGTTTAGGTGCAGCGGGCAATCAGCCCCAGCATTTT.

V and J are TRBV10-3 and TRBJ1-6; D may be TRBD1 (6 bases). Germline V gives CDR1 ENHRY, CDR2 SYGVKD. CDR3 length: 15 amino acids. Between the trimmed V and J ends, which lost 6 bases and 5 bases, there was a span of 14 bases. The CDR3 coding sequence is TGTGCCATCAGGGATACAGGGTGGGATAATTCACCCCTCCACTTT. Translated, it gives CAIRDTGWDNSPLHF.

The rearrangement links TRBV19 to TRBJ2-7, with D maybe TRBD2 (6 bases). CDR1 and CDR2 from the germline V gene are LNHDA and SQIVND (reference sequence). The germline V and J ends were trimmed by 5 bases and 6 bases, with 17 bases remaining between them. The CDR3 loop spans 14 amino acids. The CDR3 loop reads CASSLKSGGTEQYF. The CDR3 region has the DNA TGTGCCAGTAGTTTAAAGTCTGGCGGGACCGAGCAGTACTTC.